The rows below give T cell receptor beta chains drawn from one sample of a study of patients and donors after allogeneic stem cell transplantation. TCRdb processed the RT-PCR reads anew with MiXCR; each CDR3 protein has one entry. The table includes about 57,000 distinct CDR3 sequences, 10% to 15% detected once. Sample: blood, either unsorted or a sorted T cell fraction (not recorded which). The receptors were sampled from a human donor who was either an allogeneic HSCT recipient or a stem cell or donor lymphocyte infusion donor (not recorded which). It is not recorded whose cells these are; they may come from a transplant donor. CDR3s include the opening cysteine and the closing phenylalanine or tryptophan. The order of the fields is CDR3 protein, V gene, J gene.

CDR3: CASSEKETVRSEQYF
V: TRBV12-3/TRBV12-4
J: TRBJ2-7

CDR3: CASSDRSFSYEQYF
V: TRBV27
J: TRBJ2-7

CDR3: CASNIGTMLYQETQYF
V: TRBV5-1
J: TRBJ2-5

CDR3: CASSPGGREKLFF
V: TRBV5-6
J: TRBJ1-4

CDR3: CASSPGAGTDTQYF
V: TRBV12-3/TRBV12-4
J: TRBJ2-3

CDR3: CSATLAGTSFYHTDTQYF
V: TRBV20-1
J: TRBJ2-3

CDR3: CASRPRDSLFYEQYF
V: TRBV12-3/TRBV12-4
J: TRBJ2-7

CDR3: CASSTGETANYGYTF
V: TRBV18
J: TRBJ1-2

CDR3: CSALTGQVPIYGYTF
V: TRBV20-1
J: TRBJ1-2

CDR3: CASSYRGQGASYEQYF
V: TRBV6-5
J: TRBJ2-7

CDR3: CASSQDSSPQTYEQYF
V: TRBV4-2
J: TRBJ2-7

CDR3: CASSPRVTAYNEQFF
V: TRBV11-2
J: TRBJ2-1

CDR3: CASSPAGGVSYEQYF
V: TRBV18
J: TRBJ2-7

CDR3: CSSHGLTESNYGYTF
V: TRBV20-1
J: TRBJ1-2

CDR3: CASSSNVGTYEQYF
V: TRBV25-1
J: TRBJ2-7

CDR3: CASRPLWDEQFF
V: TRBV12-3/TRBV12-4
J: TRBJ2-1

CDR3: CSARDSGTGSYEQYF
V: TRBV20-1
J: TRBJ2-7

CDR3: CASSIGTGRGTEAFF
V: TRBV19
J: TRBJ1-1

CDR3: CASSRISYEQYF
V: TRBV7-9
J: TRBJ2-7

CDR3: CAISQSDTQYF
V: TRBV10-3
J: TRBJ2-3

CDR3: CASSLLVAGLYEQYF
V: TRBV5-5
J: TRBJ2-7

CDR3: CSVVPPPRQETQYF
V: TRBV29-1
J: TRBJ2-5

CDR3: CASSVLAGDYEQYF
V: TRBV7-6
J: TRBJ2-7

CDR3: CSARPPGTPNNEQFF
V: TRBV20-1
J: TRBJ2-1

CDR3: CASSSQGQGNIQYF
V: TRBV6-5
J: TRBJ2-4

CDR3: CNPGGGPNTEAFF
V: TRBV20-1
J: TRBJ1-1

CDR3: CASVGPYQGYTF
V: TRBV6-5
J: TRBJ1-2

CDR3: CASTQGWGLDQETQYF
V: TRBV4-1
J: TRBJ2-5

CDR3: CASSYAYRAPDQPQHF
V: TRBV6-2/TRBV6-3
J: TRBJ1-5

CDR3: CASSPTGDYGYTF
V: TRBV5-1
J: TRBJ1-2

CDR3: CASRLWRGGATNEKLFF
V: TRBV12-3/TRBV12-4
J: TRBJ1-4

CDR3: CASSYEGQTDTQYF
V: TRBV6-5
J: TRBJ2-3

CDR3: CASSTGGSEQFF
V: TRBV7-3
J: TRBJ2-1

CDR3: CSALTDTQYF
V: TRBV20-1
J: TRBJ2-3

CDR3: CAISDISTSDQETQYF
V: TRBV10-3
J: TRBJ2-5

CDR3: CASSLVRGGTGELFF
V: TRBV7-6
J: TRBJ2-2

CDR3: CASSPPPDKDSPLHF
V: TRBV7-2
J: TRBJ1-6

CDR3: CASSSPLYSEAFF
V: TRBV12-3/TRBV12-4
J: TRBJ1-1

CDR3: CSASGGTGPYEQYF
V: TRBV20-1
J: TRBJ2-7

CDR3: CASGPGLSTDTQYF
V: TRBV11-2
J: TRBJ2-3

CDR3: CASSLDRRRRTEKLFF
V: TRBV7-6
J: TRBJ1-4

CDR3: CSVVGAMLHEQFF
V: TRBV29-1
J: TRBJ2-1

CDR3: CSATRFLDEQYF
V: TRBV20-1
J: TRBJ2-7

CDR3: CASSLDLAGELFF
V: TRBV12-3/TRBV12-4
J: TRBJ2-2

CDR3: CASSLWGGETQYF
V: TRBV27
J: TRBJ2-5

CDR3: CASSLAGGETQYF
V: TRBV25-1
J: TRBJ2-5

CDR3: CASSQVTGETQYF
V: TRBV3-1
J: TRBJ2-5

CDR3: CSARDPRTILNEQFF
V: TRBV20-1
J: TRBJ2-1

CDR3: CATSRGTGSAFF
V: TRBV15
J: TRBJ1-1

CDR3: CSVWGPGANEKLFF
V: TRBV29-1
J: TRBJ1-4

CDR3: CSVEDEGREVFAGNYGYTF
V: TRBV29-1
J: TRBJ1-2

CDR3: CASIPTSGFSTDTQYF
V: TRBV27
J: TRBJ2-3